These 3 T cell receptor beta chains came from one sample sequenced in a study of spatial heterogeneity in lung cancer. Time point of the sample: blood at routine non-recurrence follow-up after resection. TCRdb re-called the 5' RACE reads through MiXCR, storing one row per CDR3 protein. Of 42,000 or so distinct CDR3 sequences listed, 8% to 11% were seen once; the top ten hold approximately 17%. Sequenced material: PBMCs, taken at follow-up. The receptors were sampled from a female donor with early-stage non-small cell lung cancer.

This clonotype has a count of ten or more. V is TRBV2 and J is TRBJ2-3; 7 bases are shared with TRBD2. The V and J ends lost 4 bases and 5 bases, in that order; junction bases with no gene match: 12. Germline assignment: CDR1 SNHLY and CDR2 FYNNEI. This CDR3 comprises 16 residues. The CDR3 sequence: CASSARGGRGVDTQYF. CDR3 DNA: TGTGCCAGCAGTGCGAGAGGAGGGAGGGGCGTAGATACGCAGTATTTT.

In its sample, this clonotype was seen many times. The chain recombines TRBV20-1 with TRBJ2-3; D remains unclear. The CDR3 spans 11 residues. V lost 5 bases, J lost 2 bases, and 5 bases lay in between. CDR1 is DFQATT and CDR2 is SNEGSKA in the germline V gene (reference sequence). The CDR3 coding sequence is TGCAGTGCTTGCATCACAGATACGCAGTATTTT. Encoded protein: CSACITDTQYF.

This clonotype was counted only a few times. The chain is built from TRBV5-1 and TRBJ2-4; perhaps TRBD2 as D (6 bases). V gave up 4 bases and J gave up 6 bases, with 14 bases separating them. The CDR3 has 14 residues. Germline CDR1 reads SGHRS; CDR2 reads YFSETQ. CDR3 in amino acids: CASSVSGGLNIQYF. Written as DNA, the CDR3 is TGCGCCAGCAGCGTATCAGGAGGGTTAAACATTCAGTACTTC.